These 27 T cell receptor beta chains were all obtained from the same sample, sequenced in a study of blood T cell repertoires in COVID-19. The repertoire was sequenced with immunoSEQ multiplex PCR; TCRdb's copy has only in-frame clones and lacks some. The table includes under 450,000 clones, 86% detected once. The sequenced material came from peripheral blood. These receptors were taken from a woman aged 60 to 75 with COVID-19, enrolled during active disease.

The rearrangement uses TRBV7-6 and TRBJ1-4, with D possibly TRBD1 on 5 matching bases. CDR1 is SGHVS, CDR2 FNYEAQ, per germline. CDR3 size: 17 residues. The V end lost 2 bases, the J end lost 3 bases, and 16 bases lay between the germline ends. The CDR3: CASSLRQLPLPNEKLFF. CDR3 DNA: TGTGCCAGCAGCTTAAGACAGCTTCCTCTACCTAATGAAAAACTGTTTTTT.

The chain recombines TRBV30 with TRBJ1-5; 12 positions match TRBD1. Looked up from germline, CDR1 is GTSNPN and CDR2 is SVGIG (reference sequence). This CDR3 contains 17 residues. Trimming took 4 bases from V and 7 from J; bases not matched to a gene: 14. Written as DNA, the CDR3 is TGTGCCTGGACTTCAGGGGCGGGACAGGGGGCAGGACAGCCCCAGCATTTT. Its protein is CAWTSGAGQGAGQPQHF.

Only one count was recorded for this clone. The chain uses TRBV24-1 and TRBJ1-5; 7 positions match TRBD1. J lost 1 base, V lost 5 bases, and 7 bases had no gene match. CDR3 length equals 16 residues. CDR1 is KGHDR, CDR2 SFDVKD, per germline. This CDR3 is CATSGGGGQSNQPQHF. The CDR3 DNA is TGTGCCACCAGTGGCGGGGGGGGACAGAGCAATCAGCCCCAGCATTTT.

The J gene is TRBJ1-2, the V gene TRBV15, with 7 nucleotides matching TRBD1. V lost 8 bases to trimming and J lost 7 bases; unmatched junction nucleotides: 10. Germline-derived CDR1 and CDR2 are LNHNV and YYDKDF (reference sequence). The CDR3 contains 13 residues. The DNA for the CDR3 is TGTGCCACCCGTTACACAGGGGTCTCTGGCTACACCTTC. It translates to CATRYTGVSGYTF.

CDR3 nucleotides: TGTGCCAGCAGCATCTACGGGACTAGCGGGGGAGTTGAGCAGTTCTTC. As protein: CASSIYGTSGGVEQFF. V gene TRBV7-9 combines with J gene TRBJ2-1, with 14 bases identical to TRBD2. The CDR3 has 16 amino acids. Germline-derived CDR1 and CDR2 are SEHNR and FQNEAQ (reference sequence). V dropped 5 bases and J dropped 9; count of bases not matched to a gene: 9. Full variable domain (outside the CDR3, taken from reference TRBV7-9 and TRBJ2-1): DTGVSQNPRHKITKRGQNVTFRCDPISEHNRLYWYRQTLGQGPEFLTYFQNEAQLEKSRLLSDRFSAERPKGSFSTLEIQRTEQGDSAMYLCASSIYGTSGGVEQFFGPGTRLTVL.

The J gene is TRBJ1-2, the V gene TRBV3-1 (or the pseudogene TRBV3-2); D not resolved. CDR1 is LGHDT and CDR2 is YNNKEL in the germline V gene (reference sequence). The length of the CDR3 is 15 residues. The V end was cut by 0 bases, the J end by 4 bases, with 12 bases between. CDR3 DNA sequence: TGTGCCAGCAGCCAAGATCATTGGGCAGGCTATGGCTACACCTTC. Protein product: CASSQDHWAGYGYTF.

The chain links TRBV3-1 (or the pseudogene TRBV3-2) to TRBJ1-2, with 7 positions matching TRBD1. The CDR3 consists of 15 residues. With V trimmed by 3 bases and J by 2 bases, 6 bases remained unmatched. Germline V gene sequence: CDR1 LGHDT, CDR2 YNNKEL (reference sequence). The DNA for the CDR3 is TGTGCCAGCAGCCATCTACAGGGGCGCAACTATGGCTACACCTTC. Translation gives CASSHLQGRNYGYTF.

The chain has TRBV7-9 and TRBJ2-5, with D possibly TRBD1 on 5 matching bases. The length of the CDR3 is 15 residues. Germline V gene sequence: CDR1 SEHNR, CDR2 FQNEAQ (reference sequence). V lost 4 bases and J 0 bases, leaving 12 bases between the germline ends. CDR3 loop: CASSSWGENQETQYF. The DNA of the CDR3 is TGTGCCAGCAGCTCATGGGGCGAAAACCAAGAGACCCAGTACTTC.

This rearrangement joins TRBV6-1 to TRBJ1-2; D not certain. The CDR3 sequence is 14 residues long. The germline V gene encodes CDR1 MNHNS and CDR2 SASEGT. V was clipped by 3 bases and J by 1 base, with 9 bases between them. Written as DNA, the CDR3 is TGTGCCAGCAGTGACAGGAAAATTAACTATGGCTACACCTTC. Amino acids: CASSDRKINYGYTF.

This clone appeared once. The chain uses TRBV19 and TRBJ1-2, with 8 bases fitting TRBD1. There are 16 residues in the CDR3. Germline CDR1 LNHDA, CDR2 SQIVND (reference sequence). V lost 1 base and J lost 4; bases outside the gene matches: 8. CDR3: CASSIVGTGAFYGYTF. The CDR3 nucleotides read TGTGCCAGTAGTATAGTTGGGACAGGCGCCTTCTATGGCTACACCTTC. Complete variable domain (other parts from reference TRBV19 and TRBJ1-2): DGGITQSPKYLFRKEGQNVTLSCEQNLNHDAMYWYRQDPGQGLRLIYYSQIVNDFQKGDIAEGYSVSREKKESFPLTVTSAQKNPTAFYLCASSIVGTGAFYGYTFGSGTRLTVV.

The sample holds one count of this clone. The chain employs TRBV12-5 and TRBJ2-7; a possible D gene is TRBD2 (5 bases). Germline V gene lookup returns CDR1 LGHNT and CDR2 FRNRAP. This CDR3 contains 14 residues. Trimming left V 1 base short and J 4 bases short, with 11 bases between. The CDR3 region has the DNA TGTGCTAGTGGTTTGGGAGGTTCGGGGTACGAGCAGTACTTC. It codes for CASGLGGSGYEQYF.

Comment on this clone: This sample also contains other DNA sequences that code for the same CDR3. The V call is TRBV5-1, the J call TRBJ1-4; 9 bases match TRBD1. CDR1 and CDR2 from the germline V gene are SGHRS and YFSETQ. The CDR3 has 14 residues. Trimming cost V 5 bases and J 7 bases; bases outside gene matches: 6. Here the CDR3 DNA reads TGCGCCAGCAGGCCCGGGACAGGGACTGAAAAACTGTTTTTT. Residues: CASRPGTGTEKLFF.

The rearrangement uses TRBV6-5 and TRBJ2-7; D is possibly TRBD1 (6 bases). Trimming took off 1 base at V and 4 bases at J, with 11 bases between the two ends. CDR1 is MNHEY, CDR2 SVGAGI, per germline. The CDR3 covers 14 residues. The CDR3, as DNA: TGTGCCAGCAGTTACTGGGACAATCCTTACGAGCAGTACTTC. Translated, it gives CASSYWDNPYEQYF.

This clone was observed once. J is TRBJ2-5 and V is TRBV11-2; D is ambiguous. Between the trimmed V and J ends, which lost 0 bases and 5 bases, there was a span of 16 bases. CDR3 size: 16 residues. The germline CDR1 and CDR2 sequences are SGHAT and FQNNGV. Written as DNA, the CDR3 is TGTGCCAGCAGCTTAGAGAGTTCCCATAAGTCGGAGACCCAGTACTTC. Translating gives CASSLESSHKSETQYF.

The chain has TRBV10-3 and TRBJ1-1, with 7 nucleotides matching TRBD1. V lost 3 bases and J lost 0; bases outside the gene matches: 4. CDR1 is ENHRY and CDR2 is SYGVKD in the germline V gene. CDR3 size: 15 residues. CDR3 protein: CAISDPGQLNTEAFF. The CDR3 DNA reads as TGTGCCATCAGTGACCCGGGACAGTTGAACACTGAAGCTTTCTTT.

The chain couples TRBV2 to TRBJ2-1; 7 positions match TRBD2. CDR3 length: 14 residues. Germline loops: CDR1 SNHLY, CDR2 FYNNEI. Losses at the gene ends were 8 bases for V and 2 bases for J; bases not matched to a gene: 6. In DNA form, the CDR3 reads TGTGCCAGCCGGCTAGCGGAAACCTACAATGAGCAGTTCTTC. This codes for CASRLAETYNEQFF.

The CDR3 DNA follows: TGTGCCAGCAGCGTCGACATGAACACTGAAGCTTTCTTT. It encodes CASSVDMNTEAFF. This rearrangement joins TRBV5-4 to TRBJ1-1; D call uncertain. The germline V gene encodes CDR1 SGHNT and CDR2 YYREEE (reference sequence). V shed 4 bases and J shed 0 bases, with 7 bases lying between them. There are 13 residues in the CDR3.

The V and J genes are TRBV5-1 and TRBJ2-5; D possibly corresponds to TRBD2 (5 bases). Per the germline V gene, CDR1 is SGHRS and CDR2 is YFSETQ. V gave up 0 bases and J gave up 7 bases, with 13 bases separating them. This CDR3 has 14 residues. Here the CDR3 reads CASSLDLEAATQYF. CDR3 nucleotides: TGCGCCAGCAGCTTGGATCTAGAAGCGGCGACCCAGTACTTC. The complete variable domain, with remaining parts taken from reference TRBV5-1 and TRBJ2-5, reads KAGVTQTPRYLIKTRGQQVTLSCSPISGHRSVSWYQQTPGQGLQFLFEYFSETQRNKGNFPGRFSGRQFSNSRSEMNVSTLELGDSALYLCASSLDLEAATQYFGPGTRLLVL.

The chain carries TRBV19 and TRBJ1-1; D not resolved. The CDR3 spans 15 residues. Looked up from germline, CDR1 is LNHDA and CDR2 is SQIVND (reference sequence). V lost 7 bases and J 3 bases, leaving 18 bases between the germline ends. The CDR3, as DNA: TGTGCCAGTACCGCCAGTCCCCTAGTGGACACTGAAGCTTTCTTT. The encoded protein is CASTASPLVDTEAFF.

This clone was seen only a few times. V gene TRBV4-3 combines with J gene TRBJ2-3; 9 nucleotides match TRBD2. Per the germline V gene, CDR1 is LGHNA and CDR2 is YSLEER. This CDR3 comprises 17 residues. With V trimmed by 4 bases and J by 2 bases, 10 bases remained unmatched. The CDR3 spells CASSPAGGVGNTDTQYF. CDR3 bases: TGCGCCAGCAGCCCGGCGGGAGGGGTCGGCAACACAGATACGCAGTATTTT.

With respect to this clone: Distinct nucleotide sequences in the sample also encode this CDR3. This chain connects TRBV7-3 to TRBJ2-2, with D perhaps TRBD1 (5 bases). CDR1 and CDR2 (germline): SGHTA, FQGTGA. The ends were cut back, 4 bases at V and 1 base at J, with 7 bases in the middle. The CDR3 is 14 residues long. In DNA form, the CDR3 reads TGTGCCAGCAGCTCTACAGGGAACACCGGGGAGCTGTTTTTT. Its translation: CASSSTGNTGELFF.

The V and J genes are TRBV6-5 and TRBJ1-2, with TRBD1 as a possible D gene (6 bases). The V gene's germline CDR1 is MNHEY and CDR2 SVGAGI. V was cut by 2 bases and J by 6 bases, with 16 bases left in between. The CDR3 runs 15 residues. The CDR3 is CASSYGQGPRHGYTF. The CDR3 nucleotides read TGTGCCAGCAGTTACGGGCAGGGGCCACGCCATGGCTACACCTTC.

This CDR3 reads CASSLEGAYSEAFF. The CDR3 nucleotides read TGTGCCAGCAGCTTGGAGGGGGCCTATTCTGAAGCTTTCTTT. V usage is TRBV5-4 and J usage is TRBJ1-1, with 7 positions matching TRBD1. This CDR3 is 14 amino acids long. Trimming took 0 bases from V and 6 from J; bases not matched to a gene: 5. CDR1 and CDR2 from the germline V gene are SGHNT and YYREEE (reference sequence).

CDR3 protein: CASSLVGTGAFF. For the CDR3, the DNA is TGTGCCAGCAGCTTAGTGGGCACAGGAGCTTTCTTT. The chain carries TRBV7-9 and TRBJ1-1, with D possibly being TRBD1 (5 bases). The CDR3 is 12 residues long. V lost 1 base, J lost 10 bases, and 10 bases lay in between. CDR1 is SEHNR and CDR2 is FQNEAQ in the germline V gene (reference sequence).

The rearrangement uses TRBV15 and TRBJ2-3, with TRBD2 as a possible D gene (5 bases). V was trimmed by 1 base and J by 5 bases, leaving 13 bases between them. This CDR3 is 15 amino acids long. Germline V gene data show CDR1 as LNHNV and CDR2 as YYDKDF (reference sequence). Written as DNA, the CDR3 is TGTGCCACCAGCAGAGTGCCTAGCAGTAAAGATACGCAGTATTTT. This sequence encodes CATSRVPSSKDTQYF. The entire variable domain, with the rest obtained from reference TRBV15 and TRBJ2-3, is as follows: DAMVIQNPRYQVTQFGKPVTLSCSQTLNHNVMYWYQQKSSQAPKLLFHYYDKDFNNEADTPDNFQSRRPNTSFCFLDIRSPGLGDTAMYLCATSRVPSSKDTQYFGPGTRLTVL.

This chain uses TRBV27 with TRBJ1-1, with 12 bases fitting TRBD1. The CDR3 loop spans 15 amino acids. The germline V gene has CDR1 MNHEY and CDR2 SMNVEV (reference sequence). With V trimmed by 4 bases and J by 7 bases, 7 bases remained unmatched. CDR3 nucleotides: TGTGCCAGCAGTTCATACGGGACAGGGGGCCGTGAAGCTTTCTTT. This encodes CASSSYGTGGREAFF.

The chain links TRBV5-1 to TRBJ2-7, with D perhaps TRBD2 (7 bases). CDR1 SGHRS and CDR2 YFSETQ come from the germline V gene. The CDR3 consists of 16 residues. Deletions cut 0 bases from V and 5 bases from J, with 18 bases between. CDR3 sequence: CASSLGPGGHFDEQYF. CDR3 DNA: TGCGCCAGCAGCTTGGGACCCGGGGGGCACTTCGACGAGCAGTACTTC. Complete variable domain (other parts from reference TRBV5-1 and TRBJ2-7): KAGVTQTPRYLIKTRGQQVTLSCSPISGHRSVSWYQQTPGQGLQFLFEYFSETQRNKGNFPGRFSGRQFSNSRSEMNVSTLELGDSALYLCASSLGPGGHFDEQYFGPGTRLTVT.